One and the same sample provided the 2 T cell receptor beta chains below, sequenced in a study of cytomegalovirus exposure and HLA in healthy donors. The PCR used 60 Vbeta and 13 Jbeta primers. This table comes from immunoSEQ multiplex PCR, and its TCRdb copy is limited to in-frame clones, with some not included. This sample has 150,000 to 200,000 clones, with roughly 82% found just once. Sequenced input: PBMCs. These receptors came from a man between 40 and 49 years old in good health and CMV-seronegative.

The V call is TRBV7-2, the J call TRBJ1-2; 8 bases line up with TRBD1. This CDR3 is 15 amino acids long. The trim removed 3 bases at V and 4 bases at J, leaving 7 bases unmatched. Looked up from germline, CDR1 is SGHTA and CDR2 is FQGNSA. The CDR3 nucleotides are TGTGCCAGCAGCTTGAGACAGGGGACCAGCTATGGCTACACCTTC. Its translation is CASSLRQGTSYGYTF.

In its sample, this clone was seen once. The chain has TRBV10-3 and TRBJ1-4; maybe TRBD1 (6 bases). Per the germline V gene, CDR1 is ENHRY and CDR2 is SYGVKD. Trimming shortened V by 6 bases and J by 3 bases, and 8 bases separated the two germline ends. This CDR3 has 13 residues. CDR3 in amino acids: CAIRGAANEKLFF. The CDR3 region has the DNA TGTGCCATCAGGGGGGCAGCTAATGAAAAACTGTTTTTT.